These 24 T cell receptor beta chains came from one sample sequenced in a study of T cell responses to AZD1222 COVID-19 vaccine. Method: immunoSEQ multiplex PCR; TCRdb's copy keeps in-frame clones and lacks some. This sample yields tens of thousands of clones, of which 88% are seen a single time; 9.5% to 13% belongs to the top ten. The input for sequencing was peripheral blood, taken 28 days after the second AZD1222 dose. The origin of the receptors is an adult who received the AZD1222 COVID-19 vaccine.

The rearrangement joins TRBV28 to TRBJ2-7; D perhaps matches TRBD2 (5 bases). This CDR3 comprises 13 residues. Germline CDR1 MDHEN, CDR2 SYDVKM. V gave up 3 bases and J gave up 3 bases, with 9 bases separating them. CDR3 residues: CASSLSGNYEQYF. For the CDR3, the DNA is TGTGCCAGCAGTTTGTCCGGGAACTACGAGCAGTACTTC.

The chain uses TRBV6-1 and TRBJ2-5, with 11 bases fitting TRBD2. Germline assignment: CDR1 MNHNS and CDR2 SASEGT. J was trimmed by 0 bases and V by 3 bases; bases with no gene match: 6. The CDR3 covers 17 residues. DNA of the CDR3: TGTGCCAGCAGTGACACTAGCGGGAGTCTGTACCAAGAGACCCAGTACTTC. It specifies CASSDTSGSLYQETQYF.

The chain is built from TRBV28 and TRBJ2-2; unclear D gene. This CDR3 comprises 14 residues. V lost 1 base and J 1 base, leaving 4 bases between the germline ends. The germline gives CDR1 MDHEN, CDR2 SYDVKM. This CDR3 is CASSLSGNTGELFF. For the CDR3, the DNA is TGTGCCAGCAGTTTATCTGGGAACACCGGGGAGCTGTTTTTT.

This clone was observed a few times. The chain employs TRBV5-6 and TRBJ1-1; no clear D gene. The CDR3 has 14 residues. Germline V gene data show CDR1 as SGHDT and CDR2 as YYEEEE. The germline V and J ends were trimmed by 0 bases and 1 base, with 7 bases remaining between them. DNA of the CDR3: TGTGCCAGCAGCTTGGCTCCAGGGAACACTGAAGCTTTCTTT. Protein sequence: CASSLAPGNTEAFF.

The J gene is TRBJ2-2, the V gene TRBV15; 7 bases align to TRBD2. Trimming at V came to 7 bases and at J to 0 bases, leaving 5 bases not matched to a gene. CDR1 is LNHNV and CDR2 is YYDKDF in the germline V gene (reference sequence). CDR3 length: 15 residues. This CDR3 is CATKASGANTGELFF. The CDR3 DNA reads TGTGCCACCAAGGCTAGCGGAGCGAACACCGGGGAGCTGTTTTTT.

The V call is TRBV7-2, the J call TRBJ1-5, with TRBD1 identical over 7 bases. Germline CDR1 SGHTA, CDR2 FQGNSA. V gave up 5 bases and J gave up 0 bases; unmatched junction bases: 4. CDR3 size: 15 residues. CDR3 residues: CASSRDSGSNQPQHF. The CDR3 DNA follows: TGTGCCAGCAGCCGGGACAGTGGTAGCAATCAGCCCCAGCATTTT.

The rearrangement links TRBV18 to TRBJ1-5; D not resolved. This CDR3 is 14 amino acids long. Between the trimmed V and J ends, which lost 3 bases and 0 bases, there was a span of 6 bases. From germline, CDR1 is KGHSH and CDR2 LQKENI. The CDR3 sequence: CASSPEVSNQPQHF. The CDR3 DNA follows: TGTGCCAGCTCACCGGAAGTTAGCAATCAGCCCCAGCATTTT.

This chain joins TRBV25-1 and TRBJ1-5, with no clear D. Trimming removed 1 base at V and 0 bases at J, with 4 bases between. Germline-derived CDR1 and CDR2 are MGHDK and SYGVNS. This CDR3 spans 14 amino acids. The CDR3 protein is CASSELISNQPQHF. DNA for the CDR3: TGTGCCAGCAGTGAATTAATTAGCAATCAGCCCCAGCATTTT.

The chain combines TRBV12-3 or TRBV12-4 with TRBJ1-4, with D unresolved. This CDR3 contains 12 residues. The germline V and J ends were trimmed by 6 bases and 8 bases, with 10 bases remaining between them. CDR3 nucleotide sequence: TGTGCCAGCAGGGAGGCGGGGGAAAAACTGTTTTTT. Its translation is CASREAGEKLFF.

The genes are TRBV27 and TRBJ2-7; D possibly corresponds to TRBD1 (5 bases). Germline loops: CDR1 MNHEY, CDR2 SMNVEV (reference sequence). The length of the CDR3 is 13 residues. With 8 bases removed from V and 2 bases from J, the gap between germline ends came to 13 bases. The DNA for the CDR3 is TGTGCCAGCGCCGAGTCAGGGCCCTACGAGCAGTACTTC. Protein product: CASAESGPYEQYF.

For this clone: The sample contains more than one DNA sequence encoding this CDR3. The CDR3 loop reads CASSDSLDTGELFF. The CDR3 DNA is TGTGCCAGCAGTGACTCGCTGGACACCGGGGAGCTGTTTTTT. This sequence joins TRBV6-4 and TRBJ2-2; D is unclear. Trimming cost V 0 bases and J 3 bases, with 5 bases left between them. Per germline, CDR1 MRHNA and CDR2 SNTAGT. CDR3 length: 14 residues.

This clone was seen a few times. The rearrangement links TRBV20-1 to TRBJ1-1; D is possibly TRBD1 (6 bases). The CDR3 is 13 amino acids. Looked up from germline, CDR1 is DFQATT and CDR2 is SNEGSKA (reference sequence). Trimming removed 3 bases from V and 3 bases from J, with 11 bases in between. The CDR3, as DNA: TGCAGTGCTAGTAGGGACACCCACACTGAAGCTTTCTTT. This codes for CSASRDTHTEAFF.

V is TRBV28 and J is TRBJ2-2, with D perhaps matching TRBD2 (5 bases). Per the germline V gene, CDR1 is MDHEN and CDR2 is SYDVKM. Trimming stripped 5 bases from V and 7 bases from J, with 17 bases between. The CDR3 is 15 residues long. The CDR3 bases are TGTGCCAGCAGTCCGCACGGGGATTTAGTCGGGGAGCTGTTTTTT. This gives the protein CASSPHGDLVGELFF.

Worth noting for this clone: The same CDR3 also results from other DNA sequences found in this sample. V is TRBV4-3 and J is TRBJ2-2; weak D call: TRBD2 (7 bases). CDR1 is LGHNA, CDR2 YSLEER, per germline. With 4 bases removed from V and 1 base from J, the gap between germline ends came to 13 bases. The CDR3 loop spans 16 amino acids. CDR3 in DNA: TGCGCCAGCAGCCTCTGGAGGGGGGGGAACACCGGGGAGCTGTTTTTT. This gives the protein CASSLWRGGNTGELFF.

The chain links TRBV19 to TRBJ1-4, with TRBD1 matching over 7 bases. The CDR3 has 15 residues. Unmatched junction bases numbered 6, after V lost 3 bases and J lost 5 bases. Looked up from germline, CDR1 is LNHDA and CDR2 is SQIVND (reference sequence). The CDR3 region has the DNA TGTGCCAGTAGTATTGGGACAGTCCTGAATGAAAAACTGTTTTTT. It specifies CASSIGTVLNEKLFF.

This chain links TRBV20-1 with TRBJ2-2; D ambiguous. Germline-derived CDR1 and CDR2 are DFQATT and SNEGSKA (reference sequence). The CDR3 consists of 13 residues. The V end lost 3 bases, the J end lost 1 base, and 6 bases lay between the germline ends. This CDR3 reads CSASKGNTGELFF. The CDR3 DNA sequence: TGCAGTGCTAGTAAGGGGAACACCGGGGAGCTGTTTTTT.

The CDR3: CSVYPGQSYEQYF. The CDR3 DNA reads as TGCAGCGTTTACCCGGGACAGTCCTACGAGCAGTACTTC. The gene calls are TRBV29-1 and TRBJ2-7; 7 nucleotides align to TRBD1. Germline CDR1 SQVTM, CDR2 ANQGSEA. V gave up 5 bases and J gave up 1 base; unmatched junction bases: 5. This CDR3 spans 13 amino acids.

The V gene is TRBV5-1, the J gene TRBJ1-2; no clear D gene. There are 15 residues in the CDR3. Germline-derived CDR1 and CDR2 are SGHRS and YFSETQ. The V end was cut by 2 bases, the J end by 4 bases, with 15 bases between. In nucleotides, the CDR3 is TGCGCCAGCAGCTTAGAGGTGTCGGGAGCCTATGGCTACACCTTC. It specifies CASSLEVSGAYGYTF. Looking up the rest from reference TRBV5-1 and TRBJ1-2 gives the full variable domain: KAGVTQTPRYLIKTRGQQVTLSCSPISGHRSVSWYQQTPGQGLQFLFEYFSETQRNKGNFPGRFSGRQFSNSRSEMNVSTLELGDSALYLCASSLEVSGAYGYTFGSGTRLTVV.

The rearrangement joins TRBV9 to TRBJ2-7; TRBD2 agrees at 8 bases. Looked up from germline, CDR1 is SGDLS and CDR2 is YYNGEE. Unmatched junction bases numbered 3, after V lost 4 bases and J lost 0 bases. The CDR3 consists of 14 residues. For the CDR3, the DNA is TGTGCCAGCAGCCTTAGCGGGACCTCCTACGAGCAGTACTTC. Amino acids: CASSLSGTSYEQYF.

For the CDR3, the DNA is TGTGCCAGCAGCTTAGGTGGCAGCCAGGTCCCGGAGCAGTACTTC. Its protein product is CASSLGGSQVPEQYF. The J gene is TRBJ2-7, the V gene TRBV7-2; no definite D call. V was trimmed by 1 base and J by 7 bases, leaving 17 bases between them. CDR3 length equals 15 residues. The germline V gene encodes CDR1 SGHTA and CDR2 FQGNSA.

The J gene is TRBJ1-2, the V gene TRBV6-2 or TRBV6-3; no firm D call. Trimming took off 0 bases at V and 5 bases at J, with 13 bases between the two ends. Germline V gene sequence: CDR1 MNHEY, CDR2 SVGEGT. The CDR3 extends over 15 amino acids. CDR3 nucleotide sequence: TGTGCCAGCAGTTACTCACCCGGGCCAATTTATGGCTACACCTTC. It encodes CASSYSPGPIYGYTF.

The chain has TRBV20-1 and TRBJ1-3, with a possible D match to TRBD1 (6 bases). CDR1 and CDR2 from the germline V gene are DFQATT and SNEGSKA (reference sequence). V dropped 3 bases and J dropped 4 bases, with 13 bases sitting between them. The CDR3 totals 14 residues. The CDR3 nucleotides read TGCAGTGCTAGTGTGGGGGCGTTCGGAAACACCATATATTTT. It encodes CSASVGAFGNTIYF.

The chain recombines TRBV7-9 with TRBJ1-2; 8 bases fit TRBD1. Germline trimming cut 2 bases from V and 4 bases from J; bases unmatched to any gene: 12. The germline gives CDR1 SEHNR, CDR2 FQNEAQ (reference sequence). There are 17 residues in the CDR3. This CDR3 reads CASSLPDRGEKRYGYTF. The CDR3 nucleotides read TGTGCCAGCAGCTTACCCGACAGGGGCGAGAAACGCTATGGCTACACCTTC.

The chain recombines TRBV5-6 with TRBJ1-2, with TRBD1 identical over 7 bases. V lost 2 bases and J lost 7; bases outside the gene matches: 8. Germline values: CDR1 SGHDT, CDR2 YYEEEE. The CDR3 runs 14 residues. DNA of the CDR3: TGTGCCAGCAGCTTACAAACAGGGGCCAGTGGCTACACCTTC. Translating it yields CASSLQTGASGYTF.